These 16 T cell receptor beta chains were sequenced from one sample in a study of beta chain features in type 1 diabetes. TCRB transcripts that were expressed got sequenced, as all of the isolated RNA had been reverse transcribed. The protocol was immunoSEQ multiplex PCR, while the TCRdb copy is restricted to in-frame clones and leaves out a portion. The sample shows 350,000 to 450,000 clones, around 13% of them seen only once. Sequenced: naive CD4+ T cells from blood. These receptors all stem from a man aged 25 to 45 in good health.

The sample holds a few counts of this clone. J is TRBJ1-2 and V is TRBV13; TRBD1 is a possible D gene (5 bases). Per the germline V gene, CDR1 is PRHDT and CDR2 is FYEKMQ (reference sequence). The length of the CDR3 is 15 residues. V was trimmed by 5 bases and J by 0 bases, leaving 13 bases between them. CDR3: CASSAGDGANYGYTF. Written as DNA, the CDR3 is TGTGCCAGCAGCGCCGGGGACGGAGCTAACTATGGCTACACCTTC.

J is TRBJ2-5 and V is TRBV19, with TRBD2 matching 10 bases. The J segment lost 5 bases and the V segment lost 6 bases, leaving 6 bases of the junction unmatched. This CDR3 region has 14 residues. Germline V lookup: CDR1 LNHDA, CDR2 SQIVND (reference sequence). CDR3 nucleotides: TGTGCCAGTAGCCGGACTAGCGGCCGGGAGACCCAGTACTTC. Amino acids: CASSRTSGRETQYF.

This clone was counted between two and nine times. The V call is TRBV4-1, the J call TRBJ1-2; 8 bases are shared with TRBD1. Germline CDR1 is MGHRA and CDR2 is YSYEKL. The ends lost 2 bases at V and 7 bases at J; junction bases unmatched: 3. The CDR3 extends over 13 amino acids. The CDR3 sequence is CASSQRTGIGYTF. CDR3 coding DNA: TGCGCCAGCAGCCAACGGACAGGGATTGGCTACACCTTC.

This clone was seen a handful of times. The rearrangement uses TRBV6-5 and TRBJ1-2; D is possibly TRBD1 (6 bases). V was trimmed by 10 bases and J by 3 bases, leaving 12 bases between them. Germline loops: CDR1 MNHEY, CDR2 SVGAGI. The CDR3 totals 12 residues. Written as DNA, the CDR3 is TGTGCCACCAACAGGGCTGACTATGGCTACACCTTC. Translating gives CATNRADYGYTF.

The chain joins TRBV18 to TRBJ1-5; D is perhaps TRBD1 (6 bases). This CDR3 is built from 14 residues. Looked up from germline, CDR1 is KGHSH and CDR2 is LQKENI. V dropped 6 bases and J dropped 3 bases, with 12 bases sitting between them. CDR3 nucleotide sequence: TGTGCCAGCTCGGTAGACAGGAACAATCAGCCCCAGCATTTT. It yields the protein CASSVDRNNQPQHF.

The rearrangement uses TRBV10-3 and TRBJ2-1; 11 bases line up with TRBD2. In germline, CDR1 is ENHRY, CDR2 SYGVKD. The CDR3 is 15 amino acids. The ends lost 10 bases at V and 6 bases at J; junction bases unmatched: 11. CDR3 bases: TGTGCCACCTCAGGAACCGGGACTAGCGGCAATGAGCAGTTCTTC. Translating gives CATSGTGTSGNEQFF.

This clone was found a few times. The rearrangement links TRBV29-1 to TRBJ1-2; unclear D gene. The germline V and J ends were trimmed by 4 bases and 4 bases, with 13 bases remaining between them. Germline V gene sequence: CDR1 SQVTM, CDR2 ANQGSEA. The CDR3 has 13 residues. CDR3 bases: TGCAGCGTTGGAAGGGCGAGCGGCTATGGCTACACCTTC. It yields the protein CSVGRASGYGYTF.

The chain employs TRBV6-6 and TRBJ2-7, with a weak D call TRBD1 (5 bases). The CDR3 has 14 residues. The V and J ends lost 2 bases and 4 bases respectively, with 12 bases between them. Germline V gene sequence: CDR1 MNHNY, CDR2 SVGAGI (reference sequence). The DNA of the CDR3 is TGTGCCAGCAGTTACATAACAGGCTGGTACGAGCAGTACTTC. It is translated as CASSYITGWYEQYF.

This clone turned up a few times. The chain uses TRBV6-5 and TRBJ2-7; TRBD1 matches 9 bases. The CDR3 is 16 amino acids. V shed 0 bases and J 5 bases; nucleotides not matched to a gene: 8. Germline V lookup: CDR1 MNHEY, CDR2 SVGAGI. Written as DNA, the CDR3 is TGTGCCAGCAGTTACTCGAGGACAGGGGATGTTGACGAGCAGTACTTC. Its translation: CASSYSRTGDVDEQYF.

This clone was found a few times. The V call is TRBV12-5, the J call TRBJ2-5, with no clear D. V shed 5 bases and J shed 1 base, with 5 bases lying between them. This CDR3 has 12 residues. The germline V gene encodes CDR1 LGHNT and CDR2 FRNRAP. In nucleotides, the CDR3 is TGTGCTAGTGGTCTGGCCCAAGAGACCCAGTACTTC. Its protein product is CASGLAQETQYF.

This chain links TRBV27 with TRBJ2-1; 9 bases agree with TRBD1. The trim removed 1 base at V and 3 bases at J, leaving 1 base unmatched. This CDR3 region has 15 residues. Germline CDR1 and CDR2: MNHEY and SMNVEV (reference sequence). The DNA of the CDR3 is TGTGCCAGCAGTTTATGGGGACAGGGCTACAATGAGCAGTTCTTC. It translates to CASSLWGQGYNEQFF.

The CDR3 nucleotides are TGTGCCAGCAGCCCAGGCGGCGGGAGGGCCCTTTACGAGCAGTACGTC. Translation gives CASSPGGGRALYEQYV. This rearrangement joins TRBV7-9 to TRBJ2-7; TRBD2 matches 9 bases. In germline, CDR1 is SEHNR, CDR2 FQNEAQ (reference sequence). V gave up 5 bases and J gave up 4 bases; unmatched junction bases: 12. This CDR3 has 16 residues.

The chain employs TRBV7-2 and TRBJ2-3; a weak D match, TRBD1 (6 bases). The germline V gene has CDR1 SGHTA and CDR2 FQGNSA. V gave up 1 base and J gave up 1 base, with 9 bases separating them. The CDR3 runs 15 residues. The CDR3 sequence is CASSLEAGGTDTQYF. The CDR3 nucleotides read TGTGCCAGCAGCTTAGAGGCAGGGGGCACAGATACGCAGTATTTT.

This clone has only a few counts. The CDR3 DNA reads as TGTGCCAGCAGCCTGGGACAGGGTAGGAGCTACGAGCAGTACGTC. Encoded protein: CASSLGQGRSYEQYV. The chain couples TRBV7-9 to TRBJ2-7; TRBD1 matches 9 bases. There are 15 residues in the CDR3. The V gene's germline CDR1 is SEHNR and CDR2 FQNEAQ (reference sequence). Losses at the gene ends were 5 bases for V and 3 bases for J; bases not matched to a gene: 8.

The chain recombines TRBV6-5 with TRBJ1-1; a weak D match, TRBD1 (5 bases). Trimming took 5 bases from V and 4 from J, leaving 11 bases between them. Germline V CDR1 and CDR2: MNHEY, SVGAGI. The CDR3 is 13 amino acids. The CDR3 region is CASSQGLITEAFF. The CDR3 nucleotides are TGTGCCAGCAGTCAGGGTCTAATCACTGAAGCTTTCTTT.

The chain has TRBV2 and TRBJ1-6; D remains ambiguous. V was cut by 6 bases and J by 0 bases, with 12 bases left in between. CDR3 length: 16 residues. CDR1 is SNHLY and CDR2 is FYNNEI in the germline V gene. The CDR3: CASRAGSSSYNSPLHF. Written as DNA, the CDR3 is TGTGCCAGCAGGGCAGGATCGAGCTCCTATAATTCACCCCTCCACTTT.